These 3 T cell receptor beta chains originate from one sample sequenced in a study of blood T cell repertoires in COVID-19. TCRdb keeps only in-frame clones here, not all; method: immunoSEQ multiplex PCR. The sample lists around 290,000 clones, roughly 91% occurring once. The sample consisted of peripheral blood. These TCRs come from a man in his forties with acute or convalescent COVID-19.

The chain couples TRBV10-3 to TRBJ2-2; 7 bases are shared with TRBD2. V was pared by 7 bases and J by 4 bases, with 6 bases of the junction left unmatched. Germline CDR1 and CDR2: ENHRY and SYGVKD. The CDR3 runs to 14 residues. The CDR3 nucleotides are TGTGCCATCAAGGGCAGGGAGGGCACCGGGGAGCTGTTTTTT. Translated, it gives CAIKGREGTGELFF.

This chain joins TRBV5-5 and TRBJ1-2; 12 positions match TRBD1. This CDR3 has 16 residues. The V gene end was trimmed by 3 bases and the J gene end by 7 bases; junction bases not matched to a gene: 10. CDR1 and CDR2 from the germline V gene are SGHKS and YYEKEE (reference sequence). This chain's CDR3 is CASSSVSGTGGGGYTF. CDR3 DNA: TGTGCCAGCAGCTCCGTCTCCGGGACAGGGGGCGGTGGCTACACCTTC.

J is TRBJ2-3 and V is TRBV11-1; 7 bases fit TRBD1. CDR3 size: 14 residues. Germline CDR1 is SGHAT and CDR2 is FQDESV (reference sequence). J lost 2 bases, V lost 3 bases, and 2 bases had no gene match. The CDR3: CASSFTGATDTQYF. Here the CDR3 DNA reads TGTGCCAGCAGCTTTACAGGGGCCACAGATACGCAGTATTTT.